This T cell receptor (beta chain) is drawn from a study of blood T cell repertoires in COVID-19 (dated by TCRdb to the early 2020s). Some background on the complete study: Samples covering the acute and convalescent phases of COVID-19 were provided by collaborators in the United States, Italy and Spain. A freely available public database, intended as a resource for researchers studying the immune response to SARS-CoV-2, is where the repertoires were released. Deeply sampled blood TCRbeta repertoires from subjects exposed to, actively infected with, or recovered from COVID-19 were included in the dataset. A de-identified subject ID, COVID-19 status, age in years and sex were almost always included in the sample metadata. Where HLA class I and class II types were available, the types were taken from metadata supplied by the sample provider, not from assay-based typing. Samples came from the ongoing ImmuneRACE study (first 160 participants) plus 1,254 subjects from 6 global collaborators. The prospective study material was composed of cDNA or gDNA derived from T cells, B-cell-depleted T cells, or PBMCs. Paper-wide results and their limitations: The amount of clinical and demographic metadata varied by source and participant and was provided uncurated.

Note on this clone: There is no known antigen for this receptor. Base-call qualities are not available, and no considerably larger clone is one nucleotide away.

One collaborating source in Seattle enrolled patients while the patients were actively infected and followed the patients over time throughout the course of disease. Whole blood was collected in K2EDTA tubes by collaborating institutions according to the institutions' own protocols. For TCRbeta analysis, collaborators shipped samples in one of three forms: frozen whole blood, isolated PBMCs, or DNA extracted from either of those sample types. The CDR3 spans 13 residues, from the cysteine through the phenylalanine. Of the read, only the CDR3 DNA is kept; its 39 bases are in frame from base 1. V is shortened by 0 bases, J by 10 bases, and the region joining them spans 13 bases. CDR1 WSHSY and CDR2 SAAADI are derived from the germline V gene. The immunoSEQ Assay, a bias-controlled multiplex PCR, was used to amplify TCRbeta CDR3 regions from genomic DNA. The study's own analysis went as follows. The number of nucleated cells in each sample was estimated by amplification of reference gene primers within the assay. To quantify the absolute abundance of each unique TCRbeta CDR3 rearrangement, sequence reads were collapsed and filtered. For each sample, productive Simpson clonality was calculated as the square root of Simpson's diversity index across productive rearrangements. TCRdb limited this immuneACCESS table to in-frame rearrangements with V and J called. A share of clones is missing; checked studies link under half to unresolved V genes, and the rest is unexplained. The DNA gave D and trimming, while V, J and clone size come from that table. This sample is represented by over 200,000 clones; around nine tenths of them were singletons. The ten top clones hold 0.7% to 0.85% of the sample.

The V and J segments used are TRBV10-2 and TRBJ2-7; possibly the D gene is TRBD2, per 6 matching bases. The sequencing input was peripheral blood. This TCR was sampled from a man aged 60-69 years with COVID-19, enrolled during active disease. The sequenced DNA: TGCGCCAGCAGTGAGTCTGCTGGGCGGGACCAGTACTTC. Translated, this gives CASSESAGRDQYF.